This TCR beta chain was identified in a study of blood T cells in healthy people across ages. Germline CDR1 and CDR2: LGHDT and YNNKEL (reference sequence). CDR3 size: 14 residues. The J segment lost 7 bases and the V segment lost 5 bases, leaving 8 bases of the junction unmatched. A sample-barcoded 5' primer and a J-beta primer mix were used in a second PCR of roughly 7 to 11 cycles. TCRdb analysed the 5' RACE reads with MiXCR anew, one entry per CDR3 protein. The table includes more than 750,000 distinct CDR3 sequences, roughly 28% detected once. The sample holds many counts of this clonotype. The same data also contributed to another study, on T cells of mothers and their children.

The genes are TRBV3-1 and TRBJ2-5, with 9 nucleotides matching TRBD1. The clonotype originates from a woman aged 40 to 55 in good health. Sequencing was carried out using blood. In DNA, the CDR3 is TGTGCCAGCAGCGAGGGACAGGGTCTATGGACCCAGTACTTC. It encodes CASSEGQGLWTQYF.